The 32 T cell receptor beta chains below were found in one sample sequenced in a study of blood T cell repertoires in COVID-19. Profiling relied on immunoSEQ multiplex PCR, and the TCRdb table lists in-frame clones only, not all of them. Here the sample spans 150,000 or so clones, over 75% being singletons. What was sequenced was peripheral blood. These receptors were collected from a man in his fifties or sixties who had recovered from COVID-19.

This clone was seen at least ten times. The chain carries TRBV5-6 and TRBJ1-1, with D tentatively TRBD1 (6 bases). CDR3 size: 12 residues. V was clipped by 0 bases and J by 11 bases, with 11 bases between them. Germline-derived CDR1 and CDR2 are SGHDT and YYEEEE. The CDR3 is CASSLGQGQAFF. CDR3 DNA: TGTGCCAGCAGCTTGGGGCAGGGGCAGGCTTTCTTT.

This clone was seen once. The CDR3 is CASSSDQTSGYTF. The CDR3 DNA reads TGCGCCAGCAGCTCGGACCAGACTAGTGGCTACACCTTC. The chain couples TRBV5-1 to TRBJ1-2; no definite D call. The V end was cut by 3 bases, the J end by 7 bases, with 13 bases between. The germline V gene has CDR1 SGHRS and CDR2 YFSETQ. The CDR3 spans 13 residues.

This chain uses TRBV24-1 with TRBJ2-5; 12 bases align to TRBD1. The CDR3 covers 15 residues. CDR1 is KGHDR and CDR2 is SFDVKD in the germline V gene. V shed 6 bases, J shed 5 bases, and the junction held 6 bases outside the gene matches. The DNA for the CDR3 is TGTGCCACCAGTAGTGGGACAGGGGGCGGTGAGACCCAGTACTTC. This gives the protein CATSSGTGGGETQYF.

V gene TRBV4-2 combines with J gene TRBJ2-7; 9 bases line up with TRBD2. This CDR3 comprises 16 residues. Unmatched junction bases numbered 6, after V lost 1 base and J lost 2 bases. From germline, CDR1 is LGHNA and CDR2 YNFKEQ. CDR3 nucleotide sequence: TGTGCCAGCAGCCAAGGGCCTAGCGGGGATACCTACGAGCAGTACTTC. Protein product: CASSQGPSGDTYEQYF.

The chain joins TRBV7-9 to TRBJ1-1, with 8 bases lining up with TRBD1. V lost 4 bases and J lost 4; bases outside the gene matches: 8. The CDR3 sequence is 15 residues long. The germline V gene has CDR1 SEHNR and CDR2 FQNEAQ (reference sequence). CDR3 sequence reads: CASSSQGAVSTEAFF. CDR3 nucleotides: TGTGCCAGCAGCTCCCAGGGGGCGGTAAGCACTGAAGCTTTCTTT.

V is TRBV6-1 and J is TRBJ2-7; no clear D gene. The CDR3 runs 13 residues. The V gene's germline CDR1 is MNHNS and CDR2 SASEGT. With 3 bases removed from V and 2 bases from J, the gap between germline ends came to 8 bases. This chain's CDR3 is CASSDPPPYEQYF. The CDR3 nucleotides read TGTGCCAGCAGTGATCCCCCTCCCTACGAGCAGTACTTC.

The chain links TRBV3-1 (or the pseudogene TRBV3-2) to TRBJ1-2; possibly TRBD1 for D (6 bases). The germline V and J ends were trimmed by 4 bases and 8 bases, with 14 bases remaining between them. The CDR3 length is 13 residues. Germline CDR1 reads LGHDT; CDR2 reads YNNKEL (reference sequence). CDR3 coding DNA: TGTGCCAGCAGCCCCGACAGGTCGCGGGGCTACACCTTC. Protein sequence: CASSPDRSRGYTF.

This clone has a single count. The V call is TRBV7-2, the J call TRBJ1-1; D not resolved. This CDR3 region has 15 residues. The V gene lost 3 bases and the J gene lost 5 bases, with 16 bases spanning the gap. The germline CDR1 and CDR2 sequences are SGHTA and FQGNSA. The CDR3 DNA reads TGTGCCAGCAGCTTGTCTTTCGGTGCCGGGACTGAAGCTTTCTTT. The encoded protein is CASSLSFGAGTEAFF.

This chain links TRBV14 with TRBJ1-2; TRBD1 matches at 8 bases. V lost 4 bases, J lost 5 bases, and 9 bases stayed unmatched. Germline V gives CDR1 SGHDN, CDR2 FVKESK. The CDR3 is 15 amino acids. As DNA, the CDR3 is TGTGCCAGCAGCCCCCTCGGCAGGGGGCTTTATGGCTACACCTTC. Protein sequence: CASSPLGRGLYGYTF.

The chain is built from TRBV5-4 and TRBJ1-1, with a weak D call TRBD1 (6 bases). The germline V gene encodes CDR1 SGHNT and CDR2 YYREEE (reference sequence). CDR3 length: 15 amino acids. V lost 1 base to trimming and J lost 5 bases, with 15 bases between them. CDR3 sequence: CASSLSDRMGTEAFF. CDR3 bases: TGTGCCAGCAGCTTGAGTGACAGGATGGGTACTGAAGCTTTCTTT.

The gene calls are TRBV24-1 and TRBJ1-5, with D tentatively TRBD1 (6 bases). This CDR3 has 13 residues. The germline V gene has CDR1 KGHDR and CDR2 SFDVKD. V gave up 10 bases and J gave up 3 bases, with 12 bases separating them. CDR3 protein: CATSQGYNQPQHF. The CDR3 region has the DNA TGTGCCACTTCACAGGGTTACAATCAGCCCCAGCATTTT.

The rearrangement links TRBV9 to TRBJ2-3; 14 bases align to TRBD2. The J segment lost 0 bases and the V segment lost 1 base, leaving 4 bases of the junction unmatched. This CDR3 spans 18 amino acids. CDR1 SGDLS and CDR2 YYNGEE come from the germline V gene. The CDR3 bases are TGTGCCAGCAGCGTACTGACTAGCGGGGGGGCTAGCACAGATACGCAGTATTTT. Amino acid sequence: CASSVLTSGGASTDTQYF.

The chain recombines TRBV24-1 with TRBJ2-5; a possible D gene is TRBD1 (6 bases). CDR3 length: 13 amino acids. Trimming pared 5 bases from V and 0 bases from J, leaving 6 bases between. Germline-derived CDR1 and CDR2 are KGHDR and SFDVKD. The CDR3: CATSGGHQETQYF. CDR3 in DNA: TGTGCCACCAGTGGGGGGCACCAAGAGACCCAGTACTTC.

This sequence joins TRBV7-2 and TRBJ2-2; unclear D gene. Trimming stripped 5 bases from V and 6 bases from J, with 13 bases between. This CDR3 is 14 amino acids long. Germline V lookup: CDR1 SGHTA, CDR2 FQGNSA. CDR3 nucleotides: TGTGCCAGCAGCCTAATCCCCGGAGCCGGGGAGCTGTTTTTT. Translated: CASSLIPGAGELFF.

The V gene is TRBV7-2, the J gene TRBJ2-6; 8 nucleotides agree with TRBD1. This CDR3 spans 18 amino acids. CDR1 SGHTA and CDR2 FQGNSA come from the germline V gene. Trimming at V came to 4 bases and at J to 0 bases, leaving 8 bases not matched to a gene. CDR3 sequence (DNA): TGTGCCAGCAGCTCCCGGACAGGGCCCAGCTCTGGGGCCAACGTCCTGACTTTC. Its protein product is CASSSRTGPSSGANVLTF.

J is TRBJ1-5 and V is TRBV2; the D gene is possibly TRBD1 (5 bases). The V end lost 9 bases, the J end lost 1 base, and 13 bases lay between the germline ends. The CDR3 covers 14 residues. The germline CDR1 and CDR2 sequences are SNHLY and FYNNEI. CDR3 coding DNA: TGTGCCAGTACAGGAGTCCGGAGCAATCAGCCCCAGCATTTT. Encoded protein: CASTGVRSNQPQHF.

This chain connects TRBV6-2 or TRBV6-3 to TRBJ2-7, with 7 positions matching TRBD1. This CDR3 contains 14 residues. The V and J ends lost 5 bases and 2 bases, in that order; junction bases with no gene match: 6. Germline-derived CDR1 and CDR2 are MNHEY and SVGEGT. The chain's CDR3 is CASSRAGGTYEQYF. For the CDR3, the DNA is TGTGCCAGCAGTCGGGCAGGGGGAACCTACGAGCAGTACTTC.

The chain carries TRBV6-5 and TRBJ1-3; D is ambiguous. Trimming took off 10 bases at V and 4 bases at J, with 14 bases between the two ends. This CDR3 has 13 residues. Per germline, CDR1 MNHEY and CDR2 SVGAGI. The CDR3 protein is CATRSGRGNTIYF. The DNA of the CDR3 is TGTGCCACCAGGTCCGGTAGAGGAAACACCATATATTTT.

This rearrangement joins TRBV6-2 or TRBV6-3 to TRBJ1-6, with TRBD1 identical over 9 bases. There are 16 residues in the CDR3. In germline, CDR1 is MNHEY, CDR2 SVGEGT. V shed 5 bases and J 9 bases; nucleotides not matched to a gene: 11. DNA for the CDR3: TGTGCCAGCAGTGATGAAACCGGACAGGGGATTTCACCCCTCCACTTT. Protein sequence: CASSDETGQGISPLHF.

This chain joins TRBV27 and TRBJ2-5; D is perhaps TRBD2 (7 bases). The CDR3 spans 15 residues. Looked up from germline, CDR1 is MNHEY and CDR2 is SMNVEV (reference sequence). Trimming stripped 5 bases from V and 7 bases from J, with 20 bases between. In nucleotides, the CDR3 is TGTGCCAGCAGTCTAAGAGGGGGGGCGGCCGGGACCCAGTACTTC. Its protein is CASSLRGGAAGTQYF.

The chain links TRBV27 to TRBJ2-1, with unresolved D. The CDR3 has 13 amino acids. With 1 base removed from V and 6 bases from J, the gap between germline ends came to 7 bases. Germline CDR1 MNHEY, CDR2 SMNVEV (reference sequence). The CDR3: CASSLLESNEQFF. The CDR3 region has the DNA TGTGCCAGCAGTTTATTAGAATCCAATGAGCAGTTCTTC.

This sequence joins TRBV14 and TRBJ1-2; possibly TRBD1 for D (5 bases). CDR3 length: 15 residues. Germline assignment: CDR1 SGHDN and CDR2 FVKESK. The V end was cut by 0 bases, the J end by 7 bases, with 15 bases between. Written as DNA, the CDR3 is TGTGCCAGCAGCCAAGATCTGGGGGGGTATGGTGGCTACACCTTC. This gives the protein CASSQDLGGYGGYTF.

The chain recombines TRBV2 with TRBJ1-1; D gene uncertain. The CDR3 has 13 amino acids. From germline, CDR1 is SNHLY and CDR2 FYNNEI. The V end lost 4 bases, the J end lost 0 bases, and 6 bases lay between the germline ends. This CDR3 is CASSVEMNTEAFF. The CDR3 DNA follows: TGTGCCAGCAGTGTAGAGATGAACACTGAAGCTTTCTTT. Full variable domain (remainder filled in from reference TRBV2 and TRBJ1-1): EPEVTQTPSHQVTQMGQEVILRCVPISNHLYFYWYRQILGQKVEFLVSFYNNEISEKSEIFDDQFSVERPDGSNFTLKIRSTKLEDSAMYFCASSVEMNTEAFFGQGTRLTVV.

CDR3 nucleotides: TGCGCCAGCAGCCAAGATCGCGGTAGCGAGGCCTACGAGCAGTACTTC. Translating it yields CASSQDRGSEAYEQYF. This sequence joins TRBV4-3 and TRBJ2-7; D possibly corresponds to TRBD2 (5 bases). The V gene lost 0 bases and the J gene lost 2 bases, with 14 bases spanning the gap. Germline V gene sequence: CDR1 LGHNA, CDR2 YSLEER. CDR3 length: 16 residues.

The chain recombines TRBV6-2 or TRBV6-3 with TRBJ1-5, with D perhaps matching TRBD1 (6 bases). V gave up 2 bases and J gave up 7 bases, with 12 bases separating them. Germline CDR1 reads MNHEY; CDR2 reads SVGEGT. There are 14 residues in the CDR3. This CDR3 is CASSYLGTPQPQHF. The CDR3 coding sequence is TGTGCCAGCAGTTACCTCGGGACACCCCAGCCCCAGCATTTT.

The chain carries TRBV2 and TRBJ2-4, with 10 positions matching TRBD1. CDR1 is SNHLY and CDR2 is FYNNEI in the germline V gene. V dropped 6 bases and J dropped 7; count of bases not matched to a gene: 3. The CDR3 sequence is 13 residues long. CDR3 sequence reads: CASRDRGGNIQYF. CDR3 sequence (DNA): TGTGCCAGCAGGGACAGGGGGGGGAACATTCAGTACTTC.

V and J are TRBV2 and TRBJ1-1; 8 nucleotides line up with TRBD1. J lost 1 base, V lost 4 bases, and 5 bases had no gene match. CDR3 size: 15 residues. CDR1 and CDR2 from the germline V gene are SNHLY and FYNNEI. The DNA of the CDR3 is TGTGCCAGCAGTGGTGTACAGGGGGGGAACACTGAAGCTTTCTTT. Protein product: CASSGVQGGNTEAFF.

Regarding this clone: This may be a read error: a much more frequent sequence differs by one nucleotide. The V and J genes are TRBV7-2 and TRBJ1-4, with D tentatively TRBD1 (6 bases). The CDR3 loop spans 13 amino acids. The germline gives CDR1 SGHTA, CDR2 FQGNSA. V dropped 1 base and J dropped 6 bases, with 6 bases sitting between them. Written as DNA, the CDR3 is TGTGCCAGCAGCTTAGACAGGGATGAAAAACTGTTTTTT. Protein: CASSLDRDEKLFF.

V usage is TRBV5-1 and J usage is TRBJ1-1; TRBD1 might be the D (5 bases). CDR1 SGHRS and CDR2 YFSETQ come from the germline V gene. Trimming shortened V by 1 base and J by 1 base, and 20 bases separated the two germline ends. This CDR3 has 18 residues. CDR3 region: CASSLKAVGIGGNTEAFF. The CDR3 DNA sequence: TGCGCCAGCAGCTTGAAGGCGGTTGGGATCGGGGGGAACACTGAAGCTTTCTTT.

The chain employs TRBV27 and TRBJ2-1; the match to TRBD2 covers 9 bases. The CDR3 contains 16 residues. The V and J ends lost 5 bases and 3 bases, in that order; junction bases with no gene match: 8. CDR1 is MNHEY and CDR2 is SMNVEV in the germline V gene (reference sequence). CDR3 protein: CASSPQAGGLYNEQFF. CDR3 coding DNA: TGTGCCAGCAGTCCCCAAGCGGGGGGCCTCTACAATGAGCAGTTCTTC.

DNA for the CDR3: TGTGCCAGCAGCGGTGGGACTAGCGGGGACACAGATACGCAGTATTTT. Translating gives CASSGGTSGDTDTQYF. This chain connects TRBV6-4 to TRBJ2-3, with 13 positions matching TRBD2. This CDR3 is 16 amino acids long. Germline lookup yields CDR1 MRHNA and CDR2 SNTAGT. The J segment lost 2 bases and the V segment lost 6 bases, leaving 5 bases of the junction unmatched.

V gene TRBV6-1 combines with J gene TRBJ1-2, with D perhaps matching TRBD1 (5 bases). V dropped 2 bases and J dropped 7 bases, with 14 bases sitting between them. The CDR3 is 14 amino acids. The germline gives CDR1 MNHNS, CDR2 SASEGT. CDR3 nucleotide sequence: TGTGCCAGCAGTGAAATCGGTACAGGTGGTGGCTACACCTTC. This gives the protein CASSEIGTGGGYTF.